This T cell receptor beta chain derives from a study of T cell changes during pregnancy in multiple sclerosis. Method: immunoSEQ multiplex PCR; TCRdb's copy keeps in-frame clones and lacks some. The sample has roughly 70,000 clones, approximately 86% seen once. Germline CDR1 and CDR2: SGHNT and YYREEE (reference sequence). The CDR3 runs to 16 residues. V lost 3 bases and J lost 0, with 16 bases in between. This chain uses TRBV5-4 with TRBJ2-7; D is perhaps TRBD2 (5 bases). This sequence was found in a female donor with multiple sclerosis, enrolled in a pregnancy study. The material was peripheral blood, obtained before pregnancy. The CDR3 reads CASSSAGGGVSYEQYF. CDR3 DNA sequence: TGTGCCAGCAGCTCCGCCGGAGGCGGTGTCTCCTACGAGCAGTACTTC.